This entry features one TCR beta chain sequence. No antigen is known for it. Measured with immunoSEQ multiplex PCR; TCRdb has only the in-frame clones, and not every one. The sample lists some 77,000 clones, about 90% occurring once. This entry is derived from a study of graft-versus-host responses after intestinal transplantation. Study-level information: Isolated intestinal, liver-intestinal, or multivisceral transplants had been given to the recipients. All of the recipients had induction that used anti-thymocyte globulin, then tacrolimus and steroids for about 3 years.

General study results and limits: Early after transplant, HvG clones declined as circulating GvH clones peaked. Investigators detected GvH clones in recipient marrow, with some emerging earlier in ileum or blood.

The CDR3 runs to 15 residues. The ends lost 3 bases at V and 3 bases at J; junction bases unmatched: 5. Germline V gene lookup returns CDR1 SGDLS and CDR2 YYNGEE. Sequenced here: PBMCs, sampled 98 days after intestinal transplantation. The TCR originated in a human patient who received an intestinal transplant, so some T cells may come from the graft donor. The chain links TRBV9 to TRBJ2-1, with 8 bases aligning to TRBD2. Written as DNA, the CDR3 is TGTGCCAGCAGCGGGGCCAGCGGGGGCTACAATGAGCAGTTCTTC. Residues: CASSGASGGYNEQFF.